Listed here are 6 T cell receptor beta chains from one sample, sequenced in a study of blood T cell repertoires in COVID-19. Assay: immunoSEQ multiplex PCR; the TCRdb copy retains only in-frame clones and omits some. The data hold about 140,000 clones, with roughly four fifths observed a single time. The sequenced sample consisted of peripheral blood. The source of these receptors is a human donor in a cohort sampled during active COVID-19.

This sequence joins TRBV4-1 and TRBJ1-5; 10 nucleotides match TRBD1. The germline gives CDR1 MGHRA, CDR2 YSYEKL. V dropped 6 bases and J dropped 5; count of bases not matched to a gene: 7. This CDR3 comprises 15 residues. The CDR3 is CASSHTGTGDQPQHF. CDR3 DNA sequence: TGCGCCAGCAGTCATACCGGGACAGGGGATCAGCCCCAGCATTTT.

The genes are TRBV19 and TRBJ2-7; 8 bases match TRBD2. CDR1 and CDR2 (germline): LNHDA, SQIVND (reference sequence). Trimming removed 3 bases from V and 2 bases from J; junction bases left unmatched: 3. The CDR3 consists of 14 residues. CDR3 protein: CASSMGLGAYEQYF. The CDR3 bases are TGTGCCAGTAGTATGGGACTAGGGGCCTACGAGCAGTACTTC.

The rearrangement uses TRBV6-2 or TRBV6-3 and TRBJ1-2; D gene uncertain. Trimming cost V 0 bases and J 6 bases, with 8 bases left between them. This CDR3 comprises 13 residues. Germline CDR1 MNHEY, CDR2 SVGEGT. The CDR3 DNA reads as TGTGCCAGCAGTTACTCGGTTGCGGATGGCTACACCTTC. This gives the protein CASSYSVADGYTF.

The J gene is TRBJ2-7, the V gene TRBV15; TRBD2 matches at 9 bases. The CDR3 totals 20 residues. V shed 5 bases and J 5 bases; nucleotides not matched to a gene: 25. CDR1 and CDR2 from the germline V gene are LNHNV and YYDKDF (reference sequence). CDR3 residues: CATSRLGTPFLAGRLDEQYF. The CDR3 DNA is TGTGCCACCAGCCGCTTGGGCACCCCTTTCCTAGCGGGAAGACTCGACGAGCAGTACTTC.

Only a few counts were recorded for this clone. CDR3 nucleotide sequence: TGCGCCAGCAGCTTCCCCGAGGGAGGGCTATATGGCTACACCTTC. Translation: CASSFPEGGLYGYTF. V gene TRBV5-1 combines with J gene TRBJ1-2; D gene ambiguous. Germline-derived CDR1 and CDR2 are SGHRS and YFSETQ. The V end lost 2 bases, the J end lost 5 bases, and 16 bases lay between the germline ends. The CDR3 contains 15 residues.

This rearrangement joins TRBV27 to TRBJ1-4; tentatively, D is TRBD1 (6 bases). This CDR3 region has 15 residues. Trimming left V 2 bases short and J 4 bases short, with 11 bases between. Per the germline V gene, CDR1 is MNHEY and CDR2 is SMNVEV (reference sequence). CDR3 loop: CASSLRGTFNEKLFF. The CDR3 DNA sequence: TGTGCCAGCAGTTTAAGGGGGACCTTTAATGAAAAACTGTTTTTT.